This T cell receptor beta chain was identified in a study of patients with pleural tuberculosis. The CDR3 is 12 residues long. Deletions cut 7 bases from V and 2 bases from J, with 8 bases between. Germline-derived CDR1 and CDR2 are SGHRS and YFSETQ. TCRdb used MiXCR to reprocess the reads, holding one entry per CDR3 protein. Of 45,000 to 60,000 distinct CDR3 sequences detected, 6% to 9.5% appear once; the ten largest clones hold 15% to 20%. This sequence joins TRBV5-1 and TRBJ2-3, with D hard to call. The clonotype comes from a human donor with pleural tuberculosis. In nucleotides, the CDR3 is TGCGCCAGCCGCGTGGACACAGATACGCAGTATTTT. Translation: CASRVDTDTQYF. Variable domain in full (rest from reference TRBV5-1 and TRBJ2-3): KAGVTQTPRYLIKTRGQQVTLSCSPISGHRSVSWYQQTPGQGLQFLFEYFSETQRNKGNFPGRFSGRQFSNSRSEMNVSTLELGDSALYLCASRVDTDTQYFGPGTRLTVL.